This T cell receptor (beta chain) was identified during a study of blood T cell repertoires in COVID-19 (dated by TCRdb to the early 2020s). Turning to the overall study: Samples covering the acute and convalescent phases of COVID-19 were provided by collaborators in the United States, Italy and Spain. Where available, HLA class I and class II types were taken from metadata supplied by the sample provider and were not determined by assay-based typing. Deeply sampled blood TCRbeta repertoires from subjects exposed to, actively infected with, or recovered from COVID-19 were included in the dataset. A de-identified subject ID, COVID-19 status, age in years and sex were almost always included in the sample metadata. Samples came from the ongoing ImmuneRACE study (first 160 participants) plus 1,254 subjects from 6 global collaborators. The prospective study material was composed of cDNA or gDNA derived from T cells, B-cell-depleted T cells, or PBMCs. The repertoires were released in a freely available public database intended as a resource for research on the immune response to SARS-CoV-2.

The collaborating institutions used their own protocols to collect whole blood in K2EDTA tubes. For TCRbeta analysis, collaborators shipped samples in one of three forms: frozen whole blood, isolated PBMCs, or DNA extracted from either of those sample types. Points the paper makes about the study in general: The amount of clinical and demographic metadata varied by source and participant and was provided uncurated.

TCRbeta CDR3 regions were amplified from genomic DNA using the immunoSEQ Assay, a bias-controlled multiplex PCR. As for how the authors treated the data: The number of nucleated cells in each sample was estimated by amplification of reference gene primers within the assay. To quantify the absolute abundance of each unique TCRbeta CDR3 rearrangement, sequence reads were collapsed and filtered. For each sample, productive Simpson clonality was calculated by taking the square root of Simpson's diversity index across productive rearrangements. The immuneACCESS repertoire file appears here via TCRdb, limited to in-frame rearrangements. These files lack a portion of the clones; in checked studies, under half of the deficit traces to unresolved V genes, and the cause of the others is not known. The DNA was the basis for D and trimming; V, J and clone size are from that table. This sample gives roughly 250,000 clones in total; roughly 80% of them show up just once. The ten most abundant clones make up approximately 13% of the sample.

The germline V gene yields MNHEY for CDR1 and SVGAGI for CDR2. Counted from cysteine to phenylalanine, this CDR3 has 15 amino acids. The read is trimmed to its CDR3 DNA, 45 bases read in frame from base 1. V sheds 2 bases and J sheds 5 bases, leaving 15 bases between their ends. Notes on this clone: There is no known antigen for this receptor. Base qualities are missing; no much larger clone stands one base away.

The receptor's source is a woman aged 60-75 years with active or convalescent COVID-19. Sequencing input: peripheral blood. This chain joins TRBV6-5 to TRBJ1-2; the D gene cannot be resolved reliably. The bases read TGTGCCAGCAGTTACCAAAGGCAGGCGGGGTATGGCTACACCTTC. The translation is CASSYQRQAGYGYTF.